Below are 9 T cell receptor beta chains sequenced from a single sample in a study of T cell changes during pregnancy in multiple sclerosis. The repertoire was sequenced with immunoSEQ multiplex PCR; TCRdb's copy has only in-frame clones and lacks some. In the table there are tens of thousands of clones, more than 75% of which are singletons. Sequenced material: PBMCs (not recorded whether the cells were cultured). These TCRs come from a female donor with multiple sclerosis, enrolled in a pregnancy study.

DNA of the CDR3: TGCGCCAGCAGCTCGTTGGGGGAGACCCAGTACTTC. Its protein is CASSSLGETQYF. The chain uses TRBV5-1 and TRBJ2-5, with no clear D. Trimming shortened V by 3 bases and J by 5 bases, and 8 bases separated the two germline ends. Germline lookup yields CDR1 SGHRS and CDR2 YFSETQ. The CDR3 has 12 residues.

The rearrangement uses TRBV28 and TRBJ2-5; D call uncertain. Germline V gives CDR1 MDHEN, CDR2 SYDVKM. Trimming took off 5 bases at V and 5 bases at J, with 6 bases between the two ends. CDR3 size: 11 residues. Written as DNA, the CDR3 is TGTGCCAGCAGTCGCGGCGAGACCCAGTACTTC. Translated: CASSRGETQYF. Complete variable domain (other parts from reference TRBV28 and TRBJ2-5): DVKVTQSSRYLVKRTGEKVFLECVQDMDHENMFWYRQDPGLGLRLIYFSYDVKMKEKGDIPEGYSVSREKKERFSLILESASTNQTSMYLCASSRGETQYFGPGTRLLVL.

This chain joins TRBV7-2 and TRBJ2-3; 7 nucleotides line up with TRBD2. The CDR3 runs 14 residues. Germline V gene data show CDR1 as SGHTA and CDR2 as FQGNSA. Germline trimming cut 2 bases from V and 6 bases from J; bases unmatched to any gene: 5. The CDR3 sequence is CASSLQAGTDTQYF. Here the CDR3 DNA reads TGTGCCAGCAGCTTACAAGCGGGAACGGATACGCAGTATTTT. Using reference TRBV7-2 and TRBJ2-3 for the parts outside the CDR3, the full variable domain is GAGVSQSPSNKVTEKGKDVELRCDPISGHTALYWYRQSLGQGLEFLIYFQGNSAPDKSGLPSDRFSAERTGGSVSTLTIQRTQQEDSAVYLCASSLQAGTDTQYFGPGTRLTVL.

The V gene is TRBV18, the J gene TRBJ2-5; D perhaps matches TRBD1 (5 bases). Trimming removed 2 bases at V and 2 bases at J, with 9 bases between. Germline V gene data show CDR1 as KGHSH and CDR2 as LQKENI. The CDR3 runs 14 residues. CDR3 loop: CASSPSDSQETQYF. In DNA form, the CDR3 reads TGTGCCAGCTCACCATCCGACAGTCAAGAGACCCAGTACTTC.

This sequence joins TRBV7-9 and TRBJ2-4; D gene unclear. Germline-derived CDR1 and CDR2 are SEHNR and FQNEAQ (reference sequence). With 4 bases removed from V and 1 base from J, the gap between germline ends came to 8 bases. The CDR3 has 14 amino acids. The CDR3 nucleotides are TGTGCCAGCAGCTCACTGGGCGCCAAAAACATTCAGTACTTC. Encoded protein: CASSSLGAKNIQYF.

The V and J genes are TRBV18 and TRBJ2-7; a possible D gene is TRBD1 (6 bases). Trimming shortened V by 2 bases and J by 4 bases, and 15 bases separated the two germline ends. Germline CDR1 is KGHSH and CDR2 is LQKENI. CDR3 length: 15 amino acids. CDR3 protein: CASSPYRDTLYEQYF. In DNA, the CDR3 is TGTGCCAGCTCACCATACCGGGACACCCTTTACGAGCAGTACTTC.

CDR3 DNA: TGTGCCAGCATTTCCAGGGCTGGCACTGAAGCTTTCTTT. Translation: CASISRAGTEAFF. The chain joins TRBV6-5 to TRBJ1-1, with TRBD1 as a possible D gene (5 bases). The length of the CDR3 is 13 residues. V lost 7 bases and J lost 4, with 13 bases in between. Germline values: CDR1 MNHEY, CDR2 SVGAGI.

The V gene is TRBV28, the J gene TRBJ1-2; D ambiguous. Germline-derived CDR1 and CDR2 are MDHEN and SYDVKM. Trimming stripped 10 bases from V and 3 bases from J, with 18 bases between. The CDR3 consists of 14 residues. CDR3 nucleotides: TGTGCCACCGTTACGTTTGGGAATCACTATGGCTACACCTTC. This codes for CATVTFGNHYGYTF.

The V call is TRBV4-3, the J call TRBJ2-7, with TRBD2 matching over 8 bases. Germline lookup yields CDR1 LGHNA and CDR2 YSLEER. V shed 3 bases and J 2 bases; nucleotides not matched to a gene: 6. This CDR3 comprises 15 residues. The CDR3 DNA follows: TGCGCCAGCAGCCAGGAAGCGGGAGTTGCCTACGAGCAGTACTTC. It codes for CASSQEAGVAYEQYF.